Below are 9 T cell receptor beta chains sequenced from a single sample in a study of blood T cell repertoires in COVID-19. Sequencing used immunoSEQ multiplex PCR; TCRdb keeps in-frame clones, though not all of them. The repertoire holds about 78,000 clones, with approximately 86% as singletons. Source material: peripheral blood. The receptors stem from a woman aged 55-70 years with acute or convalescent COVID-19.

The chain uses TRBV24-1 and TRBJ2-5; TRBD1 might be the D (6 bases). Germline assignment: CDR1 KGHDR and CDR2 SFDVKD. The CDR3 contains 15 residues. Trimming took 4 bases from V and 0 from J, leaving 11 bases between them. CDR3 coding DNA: TGTGCCACCAGTGAAACCGGGACATACCAAGAGACCCAGTACTTC. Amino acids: CATSETGTYQETQYF.

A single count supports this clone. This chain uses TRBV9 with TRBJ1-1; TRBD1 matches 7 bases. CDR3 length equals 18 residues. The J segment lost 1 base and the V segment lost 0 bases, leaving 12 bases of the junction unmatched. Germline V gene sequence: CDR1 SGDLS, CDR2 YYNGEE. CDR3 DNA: TGTGCCAGCAGCGTAGGCCTCCTGATGACAGGGAGGAACACTGAAGCTTTCTTT. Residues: CASSVGLLMTGRNTEAFF.

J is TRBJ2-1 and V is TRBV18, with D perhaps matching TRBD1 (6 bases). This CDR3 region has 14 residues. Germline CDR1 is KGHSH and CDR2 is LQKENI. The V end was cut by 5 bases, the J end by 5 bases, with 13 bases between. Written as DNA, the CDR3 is TGTGCCAGCTCAGAGTATGGGGGCCACAATGAGCAGTTCTTC. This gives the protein CASSEYGGHNEQFF.

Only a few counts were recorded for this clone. CDR3 in amino acids: CASSTRTGGGYGYTF. The CDR3 region has the DNA TGCGCCAGCAGCACCAGGACAGGGGGAGGCTATGGCTACACCTTC. The rearrangement links TRBV5-1 to TRBJ1-2, with 10 nucleotides matching TRBD1. Germline V gives CDR1 SGHRS, CDR2 YFSETQ. With 4 bases clipped from V and 4 bases from J, the junction kept 7 bases outside the gene matches. CDR3 length: 15 amino acids.

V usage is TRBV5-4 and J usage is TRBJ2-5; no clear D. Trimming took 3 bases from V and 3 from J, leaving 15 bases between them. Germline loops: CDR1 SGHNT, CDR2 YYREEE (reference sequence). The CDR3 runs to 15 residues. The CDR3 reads CASSSSARTKETQYF. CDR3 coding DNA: TGTGCCAGCAGCTCATCCGCTCGAACAAAAGAGACCCAGTACTTC.

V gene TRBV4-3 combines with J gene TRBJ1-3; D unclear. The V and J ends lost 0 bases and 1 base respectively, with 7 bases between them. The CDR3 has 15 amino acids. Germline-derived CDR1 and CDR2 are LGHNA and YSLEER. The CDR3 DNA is TGCGCCAGCAGCCAAGAGGGCAGATCTGGAAACACCATATATTTT. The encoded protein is CASSQEGRSGNTIYF.

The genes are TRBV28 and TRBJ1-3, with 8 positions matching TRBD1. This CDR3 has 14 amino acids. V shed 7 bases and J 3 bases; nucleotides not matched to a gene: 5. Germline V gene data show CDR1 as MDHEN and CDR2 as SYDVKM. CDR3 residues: CASKDRVNGNTIYF. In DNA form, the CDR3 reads TGTGCCAGCAAGGACAGGGTAAATGGAAACACCATATATTTT.

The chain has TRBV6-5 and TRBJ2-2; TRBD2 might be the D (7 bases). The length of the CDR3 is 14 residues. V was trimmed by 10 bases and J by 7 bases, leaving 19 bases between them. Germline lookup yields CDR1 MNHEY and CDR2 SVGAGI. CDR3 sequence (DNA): TGTGCCACGGCTTGGGGGGGGCTTGGCGGGGAGCTGTTTTTT. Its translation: CATAWGGLGGELFF.

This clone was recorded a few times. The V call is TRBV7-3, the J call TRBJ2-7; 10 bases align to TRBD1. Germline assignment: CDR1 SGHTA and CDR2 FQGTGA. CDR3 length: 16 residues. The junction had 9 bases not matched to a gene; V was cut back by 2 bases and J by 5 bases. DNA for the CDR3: TGTGCCAGCAGCTTATGGGTCCGACAGGGGGCCCACGAGCAGTACTTC. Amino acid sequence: CASSLWVRQGAHEQYF. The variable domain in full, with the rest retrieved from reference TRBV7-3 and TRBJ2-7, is GAGVSQTPSNKVTEKGKYVELRCDPISGHTALYWYRQSLGQGPEFLIYFQGTGAADDSGLPNDRFFAVRPEGSVSTLKIQRTERGDSAVYLCASSLWVRQGAHEQYFGPGTRLTVT.